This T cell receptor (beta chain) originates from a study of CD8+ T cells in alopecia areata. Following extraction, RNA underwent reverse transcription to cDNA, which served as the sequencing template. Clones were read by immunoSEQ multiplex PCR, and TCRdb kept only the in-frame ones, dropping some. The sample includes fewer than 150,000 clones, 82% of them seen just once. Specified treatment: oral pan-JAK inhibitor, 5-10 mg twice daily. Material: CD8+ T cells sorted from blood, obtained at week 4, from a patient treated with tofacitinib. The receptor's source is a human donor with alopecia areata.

The CDR3 loop is CASSGDRGSGHSYEQYF. In DNA, the CDR3 is TGTGCCAGCAGTGGAGACAGGGGTTCGGGACATAGCTACGAGCAGTACTTC. This sequence joins TRBV2 and TRBJ2-7; 8 bases map to TRBD1. CDR3 length: 17 residues. The V gene end was trimmed by 4 bases and the J gene end by 3 bases; junction bases not matched to a gene: 14. The V gene's germline CDR1 is SNHLY and CDR2 FYNNEI.